This T cell receptor beta chain emerged from a study of blood T cells in healthy people across ages. Trimming at V came to 5 bases and at J to 2 bases, leaving 2 bases not matched to a gene. The germline CDR1 and CDR2 sequences are SNHLY and FYNNEI. The CDR3 has 13 amino acids. Regarding the study as a whole: Age advanced and TCR beta diversity per million T cells fell, roughly linearly.

This clonotype was counted a few times. The antigen is not known. A sample-barcoded 5' primer and a J-beta primer mix were used in a second PCR of about 7 to 12 cycles. Via MiXCR, TCRdb re-called the 5' RACE reads, giving one row per CDR3 protein. The sample yields more than 500,000 distinct CDR3 sequences, approximately 25% seen once. This clonotype originated in a woman between 70 and 85 years old in good health. This sequence joins TRBV2 and TRBJ2-5; 7 nucleotides match TRBD1. The material sequenced was blood. CDR3 in DNA: TGTGCCAGCAGTTGGGACAGACAAGAGACCCAGTACTTC. Translated: CASSWDRQETQYF.